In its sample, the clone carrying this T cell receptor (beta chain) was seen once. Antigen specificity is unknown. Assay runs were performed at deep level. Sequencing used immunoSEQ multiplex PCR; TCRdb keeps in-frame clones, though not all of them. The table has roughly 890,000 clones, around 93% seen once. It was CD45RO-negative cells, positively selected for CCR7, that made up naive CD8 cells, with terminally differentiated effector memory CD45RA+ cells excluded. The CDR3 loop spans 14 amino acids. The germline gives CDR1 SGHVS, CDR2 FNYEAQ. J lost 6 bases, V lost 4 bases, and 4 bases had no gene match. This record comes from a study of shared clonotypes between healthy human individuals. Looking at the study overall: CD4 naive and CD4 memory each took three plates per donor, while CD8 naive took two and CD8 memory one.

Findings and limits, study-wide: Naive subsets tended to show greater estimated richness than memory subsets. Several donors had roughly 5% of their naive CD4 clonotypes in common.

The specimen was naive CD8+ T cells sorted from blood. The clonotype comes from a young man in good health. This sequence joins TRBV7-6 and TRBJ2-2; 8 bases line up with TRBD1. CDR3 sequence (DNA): TGTGCCAGCAGCTCTGACAGGGGCGCCGGGGAGCTGTTTTTT. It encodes CASSSDRGAGELFF.